This paragraph covers one T cell receptor (beta chain) sequence. The data stem from a study of blood T cell repertoires in COVID-19. Looking at the study overall: The origin of the acute and convalescent COVID-19 samples was the United States, Italy and Spain.

Recovery among Cohort 3 donors was established by two negative PCRs, clearance, or symptom resolution. This CDR3 comprises 15 residues. In germline, CDR1 is SGHRS, CDR2 YFSETQ. The V and J ends lost 5 bases and 5 bases, in that order; junction bases with no gene match: 8. TCRdb's copy holds only in-frame clones and misses some; the assay was immunoSEQ multiplex PCR. This table has roughly 300,000 clones, roughly 90% appearing once. Sequencing used PBMCs or T cells enriched from blood (not recorded which). The V gene is TRBV5-1, the J gene TRBJ2-3, with TRBD1 matching over 10 bases. The TCR originated in a woman younger than 45 who had recovered from COVID-19. The CDR3 reads CASRTGQGEVDTQYF. CDR3 DNA: TGCGCCAGCAGGACTGGACAGGGGGAAGTAGATACGCAGTATTTT.